This T cell receptor beta chain appears in the sequencing data of a study of blood T cell repertoires in COVID-19. The wider study: PBMCs, B-cell-depleted T cells, or T cells were the source of the cDNA or gDNA that made up the material.

The CDR3 is made up of 11 amino acids. Trimming shortened V by 11 bases and J by 4 bases, and 11 bases separated the two germline ends. The germline V gene encodes CDR1 ENHRY and CDR2 SYGVKD. Authors' processing steps: The authors estimated nucleated cell counts from reference gene primer amplification. Repertoires were generated with immunoSEQ multiplex PCR, while TCRdb's copy carries only in-frame clones and drops some. That table furnishes V, J and clone size, whereas the DNA furnished D and trimming. This table has tens of thousands of clones, about 76% appearing once. The gene calls are TRBV10-3 and TRBJ1-1, with D maybe TRBD1 (5 bases). This receptor was identified in a human donor with active or convalescent COVID-19. The donor label of this sample is uncertain. Sequencing was done on a sample of peripheral blood. CDR3 DNA sequence: TGTGCCGGGGGGAGCGGCACTGAAGCTTTCTTT. Translation: CAGGSGTEAFF.